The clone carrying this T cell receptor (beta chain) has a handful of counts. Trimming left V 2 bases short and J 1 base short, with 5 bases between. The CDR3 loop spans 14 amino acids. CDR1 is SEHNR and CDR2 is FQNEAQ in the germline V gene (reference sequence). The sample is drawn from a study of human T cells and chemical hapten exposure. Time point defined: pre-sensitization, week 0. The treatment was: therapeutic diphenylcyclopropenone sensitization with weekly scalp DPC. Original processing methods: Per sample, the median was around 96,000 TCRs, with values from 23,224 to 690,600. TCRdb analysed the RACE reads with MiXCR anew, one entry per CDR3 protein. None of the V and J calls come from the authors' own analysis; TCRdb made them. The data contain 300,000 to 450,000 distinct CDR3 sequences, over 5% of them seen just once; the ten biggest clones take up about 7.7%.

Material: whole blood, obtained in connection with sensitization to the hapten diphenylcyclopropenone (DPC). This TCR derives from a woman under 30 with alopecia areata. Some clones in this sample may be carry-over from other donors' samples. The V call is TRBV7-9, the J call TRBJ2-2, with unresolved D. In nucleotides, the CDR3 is TGTGCCAGCAGCTTATCGATGAACACCGGGGAGCTGTTTTTT. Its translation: CASSLSMNTGELFF.